This TCR beta chain was identified in a study of blood T cell repertoires in COVID-19. Assay: immunoSEQ multiplex PCR; the TCRdb copy retains only in-frame clones and omits some. In the table there are under 300,000 clones, roughly 90% of which are singletons. This clone was counted only a few times. V lost 4 bases to trimming and J lost 1 base, with 10 bases between them. The germline V gene encodes CDR1 SGHTA and CDR2 FQGNSA. The CDR3 extends over 14 amino acids. The TCR originated in a woman aged 25 to 39 who had recovered from COVID-19. The genes are TRBV7-2 and TRBJ1-1; no clear D. The sequenced material came from PBMCs or T cells enriched from blood (not recorded which). The CDR3 loop reads CASSSPWQNTEAFF. The CDR3 DNA sequence: TGTGCCAGCAGCTCCCCCTGGCAGAACACTGAAGCTTTCTTT.